Listed here are 26 T cell receptor beta chains from one sample, sequenced in a study of CD8+ T cells in alopecia areata. Treatment: oral pan-JAK inhibitor, 5-10 mg twice daily. Extracted RNA was reverse transcribed, and the resulting cDNA served as sequencing template. Profiled with immunoSEQ multiplex PCR; TCRdb holds only in-frame clones, not every one. The top ten clones hold 11% of a sample with approximately 100,000 clones, about nine tenths of them seen once. Sequencing was performed on CD8+ T cells sorted from blood, taken at approximately week 31, from a patient treated with tofacitinib. The receptor source for this set is a human donor with alopecia areata.

The chain joins TRBV7-2 to TRBJ1-1; D uncertain. The CDR3 extends over 14 amino acids. V was trimmed by 6 bases and J by 6 bases, leaving 17 bases between them. The germline gives CDR1 SGHTA, CDR2 FQGNSA. The CDR3 DNA sequence: TGTGCCAGCAGACAAACAATTGGGTTCGCTGAAGCTTTCTTT. Residues: CASRQTIGFAEAFF.

CDR3 coding DNA: TGTGCCAGCAGCCAAGACTCCTTGGGGGCGGCTTTCTTT. Encoded protein: CASSQDSLGAAFF. The chain uses TRBV14 and TRBJ1-1, with D possibly matching TRBD1 (6 bases). This CDR3 has 13 residues. The germline V gene encodes CDR1 SGHDN and CDR2 FVKESK. Trimming removed 0 bases at V and 11 bases at J, with 13 bases between.

Only one count was recorded for this clone. The chain couples TRBV29-1 to TRBJ1-1, with TRBD1 as a possible D gene (6 bases). V was shortened by 7 bases and J by 1 base, with 7 bases between the two germline ends. Germline-derived CDR1 and CDR2 are SQVTM and ANQGSEA. This CDR3 contains 11 residues. The DNA for the CDR3 is TGCAGCGCGGGGGCGAACACTGAAGCTTTCTTT. Amino acids: CSAGANTEAFF.

The gene calls are TRBV5-4 and TRBJ2-3; 9 bases agree with TRBD2. There are 14 residues in the CDR3. The germline CDR1 and CDR2 sequences are SGHNT and YYREEE (reference sequence). Trimming removed 3 bases from V and 4 bases from J; junction bases left unmatched: 3. CDR3 nucleotide sequence: TGTGCCAGCAGCTCTAGCGGGACGCCAGATACGCAGTATTTT. Translating it yields CASSSSGTPDTQYF.

The chain employs TRBV4-1 and TRBJ2-1, with no clear D. V gave up 1 base and J gave up 0 bases, with 7 bases separating them. This CDR3 comprises 15 residues. The germline gives CDR1 MGHRA, CDR2 YSYEKL. CDR3 sequence: CASSQARSSYNEQFF. CDR3 nucleotides: TGCGCCAGCAGCCAAGCACGGAGCTCCTACAATGAGCAGTTCTTC.

This sequence joins TRBV7-8 and TRBJ2-5; D may be TRBD2 (5 bases). Trimming left V 5 bases short and J 3 bases short, with 19 bases between. The CDR3 loop spans 16 amino acids. Germline V gives CDR1 SGHVS, CDR2 FQNEAQ. The CDR3 here is CASSPRRGREEETQYF. The CDR3 nucleotides are TGTGCCAGCAGCCCACGCCGGGGAAGAGAGGAAGAGACCCAGTACTTC.

In DNA, the CDR3 is TGTGCCAGCAGCCCGAACGGGACTAGCGGGTCGTGTTTCGGTGAGCAGTACTTC. Residues: CASSPNGTSGSCFGEQYF. The chain carries TRBV7-3 and TRBJ2-7; 12 bases line up with TRBD2. This CDR3 comprises 18 residues. Germline V lookup: CDR1 SGHTA, CDR2 FQGTGA. Losses at the gene ends were 5 bases for V and 7 bases for J; bases not matched to a gene: 18.

This clone has more than one count but fewer than ten. CDR3 in amino acids: CASSLGNTGELFF. The CDR3 nucleotides read TGTGCCAGCAGTTTGGGAAACACCGGGGAGCTGTTTTTT. The chain carries TRBV27 and TRBJ2-2; no clear D gene. The CDR3 length is 13 residues. From germline, CDR1 is MNHEY and CDR2 SMNVEV (reference sequence). Trimming took 3 bases from V and 2 from J, leaving 4 bases between them.

This rearrangement joins TRBV7-9 to TRBJ2-1; D is perhaps TRBD2 (5 bases). The CDR3 runs 12 residues. Germline CDR1 SEHNR, CDR2 FQNEAQ (reference sequence). Trimming shortened V by 3 bases and J by 8 bases, and 8 bases separated the two germline ends. This chain's CDR3 is CASSFGVDEQFF. CDR3 DNA: TGTGCCAGCAGCTTCGGGGTGGATGAGCAGTTCTTC.

This clone was found a few times. The V gene is TRBV27, the J gene TRBJ1-2, with D perhaps TRBD1 (6 bases). The germline CDR1 and CDR2 sequences are MNHEY and SMNVEV (reference sequence). Trimming removed 0 bases from V and 4 bases from J, with 12 bases in between. CDR3 length: 15 residues. This CDR3 is CASSLSGGSLYGYTF. The CDR3 DNA reads TGTGCCAGCAGTTTATCAGGGGGGAGCCTCTATGGCTACACCTTC.

The V call is TRBV14, the J call TRBJ2-7; D uncertain. CDR3 length equals 14 residues. Per germline, CDR1 SGHDN and CDR2 FVKESK. Trimming stripped 0 bases from V and 3 bases from J, with 9 bases between. CDR3 coding DNA: TGTGCCAGCAGCCAAGAAGGTCCGGTCTACGAGCAGTACTTC. Amino acids: CASSQEGPVYEQYF.

V usage is TRBV5-1 and J usage is TRBJ2-3; 8 bases match TRBD2. The CDR3 loop spans 16 amino acids. V was clipped by 0 bases and J by 1 base; unmatched bases: 4. Germline CDR1 is SGHRS and CDR2 is YFSETQ. This CDR3 reads CASSLGIAGRTDTQYF. The CDR3 DNA is TGCGCCAGCAGCTTGGGGATAGCGGGACGCACAGATACGCAGTATTTT.

J is TRBJ1-1 and V is TRBV4-1; no clear D gene. The germline V and J ends were trimmed by 1 base and 7 bases, with 10 bases remaining between them. Germline values: CDR1 MGHRA, CDR2 YSYEKL. This CDR3 is 13 amino acids long. The CDR3 loop is CASSQASPFEAFF. Here the CDR3 DNA reads TGCGCCAGCAGCCAAGCCAGCCCTTTTGAAGCTTTCTTT.

The gene calls are TRBV5-1 and TRBJ2-3; D is uncertain. CDR3 length: 12 amino acids. V was trimmed by 7 bases and J by 7 bases, leaving 13 bases between them. Per germline, CDR1 SGHRS and CDR2 YFSETQ. CDR3 sequence: CASSLSQNTQYF. The CDR3 DNA sequence: TGCGCCAGCTCACTATCCCAAAATACGCAGTATTTT.

The CDR3 DNA follows: TGTGCCAGCAGCTTGGCACAGTTTAACACTGAAGCTTTCTTT. It encodes CASSLAQFNTEAFF. The chain joins TRBV5-6 to TRBJ1-1, with no clear D. This CDR3 region has 14 residues. From germline, CDR1 is SGHDT and CDR2 YYEEEE. V lost 0 bases to trimming and J lost 2 bases, with 8 bases between them.

V usage is TRBV5-1 and J usage is TRBJ2-3; 9 bases map to TRBD2. The CDR3 runs 17 residues. With V trimmed by 0 bases and J by 2 bases, 7 bases remained unmatched. Looked up from germline, CDR1 is SGHRS and CDR2 is YFSETQ. The CDR3 here is CASSLEGLASFTDTQYF. The CDR3, as DNA: TGCGCCAGCAGCTTGGAAGGACTAGCGAGTTTCACAGATACGCAGTATTTT.

The rearrangement uses TRBV6-5 and TRBJ1-5; no firm D call. There are 14 residues in the CDR3. Trimming took off 5 bases at V and 1 base at J, with 9 bases between the two ends. Germline lookup yields CDR1 MNHEY and CDR2 SVGAGI. The CDR3 DNA is TGTGCCAGCAGTGGGATAGACAGCAATCAGCCCCAGCATTTT. This gives the protein CASSGIDSNQPQHF.

This chain uses TRBV27 with TRBJ2-5; 9 bases map to TRBD2. After removal of 8 bases from V and 3 bases from J, the junction contained 10 bases not matched to a gene. Germline CDR1 MNHEY, CDR2 SMNVEV (reference sequence). There are 15 residues in the CDR3. The CDR3 loop is CASGELAGGEETQYF. The CDR3 coding sequence is TGTGCCAGCGGAGAACTAGCGGGCGGGGAAGAGACCCAGTACTTC.

This clone showed up just once. The chain uses TRBV6-5 and TRBJ1-1; unclear D gene. The germline V gene encodes CDR1 MNHEY and CDR2 SVGAGI. The CDR3 extends over 12 amino acids. V was pared by 8 bases and J by 0 bases, with 7 bases between. DNA for the CDR3: TGTGCCAGCGGATTACTGAACACTGAAGCTTTCTTT. It translates to CASGLLNTEAFF.

The chain joins TRBV5-4 to TRBJ2-2, with a tentative D call TRBD1 (7 bases). CDR3 size: 17 residues. V was shortened by 0 bases and J by 4 bases, with 16 bases between the two germline ends. Germline V gives CDR1 SGHNT, CDR2 YYREEE (reference sequence). CDR3 amino acids: CASSLESGGLATGELFF. CDR3 nucleotides: TGTGCCAGCAGCTTGGAGTCAGGGGGGCTTGCCACCGGGGAGCTGTTTTTT.

Details on this clone: One end of the junction varies from germline; a read error may be responsible. This chain connects TRBV7-3 to TRBJ2-2, with D possibly being TRBD1 or TRBD2 (5 bases each). Germline V gene sequence: CDR1 SGHTA, CDR2 FQGTGA. This CDR3 comprises 14 residues. CDR3 sequence (DNA): TGTACCAGCAGCCGAGGGCAGGGCACCGGGGAGCTGTTTTTT. Translated, it gives CTSSRGQGTGELFF.

This chain connects TRBV29-1 to TRBJ1-2; D gene uncertain. The CDR3 contains 15 residues. V shed 6 bases and J shed 0 bases, with 17 bases lying between them. Germline V lookup: CDR1 SQVTM, CDR2 ANQGSEA. The CDR3 sequence: CSVPGLDKANYGYTF. CDR3 nucleotide sequence: TGCAGCGTGCCCGGACTCGATAAAGCTAACTATGGCTACACCTTC.

The V call is TRBV27, the J call TRBJ2-2, with D perhaps TRBD1 (7 bases). Looked up from germline, CDR1 is MNHEY and CDR2 is SMNVEV (reference sequence). The V gene lost 4 bases and the J gene lost 2 bases, with 14 bases spanning the gap. This CDR3 comprises 16 residues. As DNA, the CDR3 is TGTGCCAGCAGTTATGGGAGGACAGGAAACACCGGGGAGCTGTTTTTT. Residues: CASSYGRTGNTGELFF.

This chain connects TRBV6-5 to TRBJ2-7; possibly TRBD1 for D (6 bases). Germline loops: CDR1 MNHEY, CDR2 SVGAGI. The ends were cut back, 2 bases at V and 2 bases at J, with 10 bases in the middle. The length of the CDR3 is 14 residues. Written as DNA, the CDR3 is TGTGCCAGCAGTTACGTAGGACAGACCTACGAGCAGTACTTC. Translating it yields CASSYVGQTYEQYF.

This sequence joins TRBV5-1 and TRBJ2-7; D might be TRBD1 (5 bases). Germline CDR1 is SGHRS and CDR2 is YFSETQ. Trimming pared 4 bases from V and 4 bases from J, leaving 12 bases between. The CDR3 loop spans 13 amino acids. Here the CDR3 reads CASSQATAYEQYF. CDR3 in DNA: TGCGCCAGCAGCCAGGCGACAGCATACGAGCAGTACTTC. Filled out from reference TRBV5-1 and TRBJ2-7, the complete variable domain reads KAGVTQTPRYLIKTRGQQVTLSCSPISGHRSVSWYQQTPGQGLQFLFEYFSETQRNKGNFPGRFSGRQFSNSRSEMNVSTLELGDSALYLCASSQATAYEQYFGPGTRLTVT.

The chain joins TRBV7-6 to TRBJ2-7; 11 bases fit TRBD2. This CDR3 has 18 amino acids. J was trimmed by 5 bases and V by 5 bases; bases with no gene match: 17. In germline, CDR1 is SGHVS, CDR2 FNYEAQ. The CDR3, as DNA: TGTGCCAGCAGCCCCCTGGGGGTTAGCGGGAGGGCCGAGGACGAGCAGTACTTC. This sequence encodes CASSPLGVSGRAEDEQYF.